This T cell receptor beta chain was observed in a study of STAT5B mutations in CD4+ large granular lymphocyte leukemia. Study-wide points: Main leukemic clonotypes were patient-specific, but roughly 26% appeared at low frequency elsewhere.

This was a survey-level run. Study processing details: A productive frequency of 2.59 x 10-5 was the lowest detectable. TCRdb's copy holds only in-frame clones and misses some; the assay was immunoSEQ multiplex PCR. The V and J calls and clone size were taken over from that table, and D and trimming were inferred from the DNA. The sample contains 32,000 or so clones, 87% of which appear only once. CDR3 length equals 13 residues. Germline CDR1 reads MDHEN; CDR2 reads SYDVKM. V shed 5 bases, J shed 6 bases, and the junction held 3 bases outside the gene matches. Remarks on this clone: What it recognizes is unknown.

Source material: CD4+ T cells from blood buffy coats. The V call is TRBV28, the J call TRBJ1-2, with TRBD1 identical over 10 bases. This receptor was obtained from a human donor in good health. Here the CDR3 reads CASSPGQGDGYTF. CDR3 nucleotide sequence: TGTGCCAGCAGTCCTGGACAGGGGGATGGCTACACCTTC.